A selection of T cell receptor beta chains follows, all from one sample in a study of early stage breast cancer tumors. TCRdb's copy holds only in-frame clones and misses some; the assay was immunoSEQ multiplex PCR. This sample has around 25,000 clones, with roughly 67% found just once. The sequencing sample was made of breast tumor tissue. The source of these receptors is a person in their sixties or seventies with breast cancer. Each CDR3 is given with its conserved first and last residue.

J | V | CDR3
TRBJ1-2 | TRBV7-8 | CASSLGRGYGYTF
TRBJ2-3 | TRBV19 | CASRRGRTTDTQYF
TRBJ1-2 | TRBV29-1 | CSVEGDSSNYGYTF
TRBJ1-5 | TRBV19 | CASSILGLGNQPQHF
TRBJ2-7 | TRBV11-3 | CASSFLYEQYF
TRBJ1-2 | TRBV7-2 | CASSLGPFPPGGGYTF
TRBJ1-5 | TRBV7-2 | CASSLAINSNQPQHF
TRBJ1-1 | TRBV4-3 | CASSPQIGQSNTEAFF
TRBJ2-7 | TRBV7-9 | CASSLAADPSRLREYF
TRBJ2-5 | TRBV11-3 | CASSPGLAGGGETQYF
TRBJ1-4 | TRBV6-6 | CASSYVGATNEKLFF
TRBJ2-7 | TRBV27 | CASSPMTSGSSYEQYF
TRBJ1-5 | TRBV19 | CASAMRGDSQPQHF
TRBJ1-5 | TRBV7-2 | CASSRGGGQGNQPQHF
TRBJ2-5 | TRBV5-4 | CASSLRGWETQYF